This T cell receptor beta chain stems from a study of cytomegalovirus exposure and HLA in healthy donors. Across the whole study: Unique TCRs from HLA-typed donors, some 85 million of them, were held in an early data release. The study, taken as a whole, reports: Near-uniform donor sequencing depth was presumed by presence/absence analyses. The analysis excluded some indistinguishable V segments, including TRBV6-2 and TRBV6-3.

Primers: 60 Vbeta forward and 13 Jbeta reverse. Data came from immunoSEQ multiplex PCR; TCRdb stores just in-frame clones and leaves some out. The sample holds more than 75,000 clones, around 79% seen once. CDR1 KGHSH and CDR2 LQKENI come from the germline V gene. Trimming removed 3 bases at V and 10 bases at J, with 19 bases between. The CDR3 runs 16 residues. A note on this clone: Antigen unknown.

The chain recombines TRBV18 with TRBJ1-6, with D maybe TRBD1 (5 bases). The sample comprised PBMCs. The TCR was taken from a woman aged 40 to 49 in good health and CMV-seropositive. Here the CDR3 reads CASSPGGGSNGSPLHF. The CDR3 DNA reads TGTGCCAGCTCACCGGGCGGGGGATCGAATGGATCACCCCTCCACTTT.